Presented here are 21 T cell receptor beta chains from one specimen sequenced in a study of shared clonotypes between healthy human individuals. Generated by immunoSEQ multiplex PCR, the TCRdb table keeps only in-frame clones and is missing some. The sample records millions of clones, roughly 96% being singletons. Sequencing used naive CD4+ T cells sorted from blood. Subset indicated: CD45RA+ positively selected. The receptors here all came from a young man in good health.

The CDR3 region has the DNA TGTGCCAGCATGCGGATCCACACCGGGGAGCTGTTTTTT. Its translation is CASMRIHTGELFF. The V gene is TRBV6-5, the J gene TRBJ2-2; D remains ambiguous. Trimming stripped 7 bases from V and 3 bases from J, with 9 bases between. This CDR3 region has 13 residues. Germline values: CDR1 MNHEY, CDR2 SVGAGI.

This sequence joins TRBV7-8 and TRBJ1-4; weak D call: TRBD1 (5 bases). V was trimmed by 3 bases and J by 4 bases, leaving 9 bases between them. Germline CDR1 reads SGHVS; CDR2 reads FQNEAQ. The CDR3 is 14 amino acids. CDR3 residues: CASSLTQGNEKLFF. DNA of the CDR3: TGTGCCAGCAGCTTGACCCAGGGTAATGAAAAACTGTTTTTT. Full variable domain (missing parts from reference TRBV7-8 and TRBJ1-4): GAGVSQSPRYKVAKRGQDVALRCDPISGHVSLFWYQQALGQGPEFLTYFQNEAQLDKSGLPSDRFFAERPEGSVSTLKIQRTQQEDSAVYLCASSLTQGNEKLFFGSGTQLSVL.

DNA of the CDR3: TGTGCCAGCAGCTTAAGCGGGGGGAAACAGTTCTTC. This translates into CASSLSGGKQFF. The chain has TRBV5-4 and TRBJ2-1; 9 bases line up with TRBD2. CDR1 is SGHNT, CDR2 YYREEE, per germline (reference sequence). With 2 bases clipped from V and 13 bases from J, the junction kept 4 bases outside the gene matches. The CDR3 is 12 amino acids.

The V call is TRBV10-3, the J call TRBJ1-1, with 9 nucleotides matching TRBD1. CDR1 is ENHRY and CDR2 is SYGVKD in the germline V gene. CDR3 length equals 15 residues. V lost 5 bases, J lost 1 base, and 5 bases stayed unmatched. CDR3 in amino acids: CAISPDRGRNTEAFF. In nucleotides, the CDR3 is TGTGCCATCAGTCCGGACAGGGGTAGGAACACTGAAGCTTTCTTT.

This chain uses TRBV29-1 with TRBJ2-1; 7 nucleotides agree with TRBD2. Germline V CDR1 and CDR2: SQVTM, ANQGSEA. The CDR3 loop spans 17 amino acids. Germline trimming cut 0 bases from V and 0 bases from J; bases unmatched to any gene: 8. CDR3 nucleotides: TGCAGCGTTGAAGATGGCAGCGGGATGAGCTCCTACAATGAGCAGTTCTTC. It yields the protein CSVEDGSGMSSYNEQFF.

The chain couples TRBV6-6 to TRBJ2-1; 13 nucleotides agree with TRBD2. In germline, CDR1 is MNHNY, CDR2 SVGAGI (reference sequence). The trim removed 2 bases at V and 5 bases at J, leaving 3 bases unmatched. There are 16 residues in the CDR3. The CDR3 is CASSYRLAGGHNEQFF. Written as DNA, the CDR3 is TGTGCCAGCAGTTACCGACTAGCGGGGGGTCACAATGAGCAGTTCTTC.

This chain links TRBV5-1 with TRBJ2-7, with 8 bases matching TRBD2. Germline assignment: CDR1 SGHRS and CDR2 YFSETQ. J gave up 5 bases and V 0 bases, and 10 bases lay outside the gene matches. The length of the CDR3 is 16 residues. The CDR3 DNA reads TGCGCCAGCAGCTTGGCCTCATCGGGGGGGCCCAACGAGCAGTACTTC. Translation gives CASSLASSGGPNEQYF. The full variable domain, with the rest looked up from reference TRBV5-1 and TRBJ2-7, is KAGVTQTPRYLIKTRGQQVTLSCSPISGHRSVSWYQQTPGQGLQFLFEYFSETQRNKGNFPGRFSGRQFSNSRSEMNVSTLELGDSALYLCASSLASSGGPNEQYFGPGTRLTVT.

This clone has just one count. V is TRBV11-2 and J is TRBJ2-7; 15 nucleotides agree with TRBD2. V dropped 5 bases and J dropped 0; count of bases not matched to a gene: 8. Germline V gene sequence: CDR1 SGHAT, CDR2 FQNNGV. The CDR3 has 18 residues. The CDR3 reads CASSPGLAGGRSSYEQYF. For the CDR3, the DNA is TGTGCCAGCAGCCCGGGACTAGCGGGGGGCCGGAGCTCCTACGAGCAGTACTTC.

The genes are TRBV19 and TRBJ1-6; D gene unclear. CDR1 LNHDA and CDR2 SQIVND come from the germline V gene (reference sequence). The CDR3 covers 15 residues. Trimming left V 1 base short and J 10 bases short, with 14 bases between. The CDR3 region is CASSIAPSDTSPLHF. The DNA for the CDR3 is TGTGCCAGTAGTATAGCCCCAAGCGACACCTCACCCCTCCACTTT.

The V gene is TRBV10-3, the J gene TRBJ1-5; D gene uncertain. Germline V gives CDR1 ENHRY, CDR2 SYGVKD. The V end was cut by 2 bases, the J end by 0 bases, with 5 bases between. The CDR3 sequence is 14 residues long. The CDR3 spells CAISEGYSNQPQHF. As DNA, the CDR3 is TGTGCCATCAGTGAGGGGTATAGCAATCAGCCCCAGCATTTT.

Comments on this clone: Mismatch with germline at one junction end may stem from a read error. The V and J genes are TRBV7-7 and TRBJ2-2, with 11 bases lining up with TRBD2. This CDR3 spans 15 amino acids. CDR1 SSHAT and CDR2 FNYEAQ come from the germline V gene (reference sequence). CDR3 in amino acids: CASSLAGGRTGELFF. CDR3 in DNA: TGTGCTAGCAGCTTAGCGGGAGGGCGGACCGGGGAGCTGTTTTTT.

The CDR3 DNA is TGTGCCAGCAGCCCCCCTCAGGGGGGACGGAACACTGAAGCTTTCTTT. This encodes CASSPPQGGRNTEAFF. The chain joins TRBV7-8 to TRBJ1-1; 7 bases align to TRBD1. With 5 bases clipped from V and 1 base from J, the junction kept 10 bases outside the gene matches. This CDR3 region has 16 residues. Germline CDR1 reads SGHVS; CDR2 reads FQNEAQ.

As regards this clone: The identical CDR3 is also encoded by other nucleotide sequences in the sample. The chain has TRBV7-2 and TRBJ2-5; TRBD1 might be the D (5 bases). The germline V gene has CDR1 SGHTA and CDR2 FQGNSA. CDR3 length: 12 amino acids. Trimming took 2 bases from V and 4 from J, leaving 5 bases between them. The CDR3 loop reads CASSLRGETQYF. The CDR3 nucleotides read TGTGCCAGCAGCTTAAGGGGAGAGACCCAGTACTTC. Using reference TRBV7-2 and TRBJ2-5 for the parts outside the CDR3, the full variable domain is GAGVSQSPSNKVTEKGKDVELRCDPISGHTALYWYRQSLGQGLEFLIYFQGNSAPDKSGLPSDRFSAERTGGSVSTLTIQRTQQEDSAVYLCASSLRGETQYFGPGTRLLVL.

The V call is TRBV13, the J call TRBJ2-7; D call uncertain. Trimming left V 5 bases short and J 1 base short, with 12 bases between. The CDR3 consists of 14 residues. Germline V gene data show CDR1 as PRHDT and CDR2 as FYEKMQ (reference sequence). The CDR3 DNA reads TGTGCCAGCAGCCCCGGACCCTATTCCTACGAGCAGTACTTC. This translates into CASSPGPYSYEQYF.

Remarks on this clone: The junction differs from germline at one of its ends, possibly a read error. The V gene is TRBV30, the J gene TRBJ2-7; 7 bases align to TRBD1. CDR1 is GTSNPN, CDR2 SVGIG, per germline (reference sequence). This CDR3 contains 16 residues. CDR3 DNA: TGCGCCTGGAGTCTTATACCGGGACAGACATCCCACGAGCAGTACTTC. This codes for CAWSLIPGQTSHEQYF.

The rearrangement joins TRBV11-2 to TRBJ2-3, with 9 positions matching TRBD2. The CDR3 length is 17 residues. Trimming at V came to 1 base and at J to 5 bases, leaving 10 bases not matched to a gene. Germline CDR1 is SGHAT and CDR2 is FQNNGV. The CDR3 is CASSLALAGGPGDTQYF. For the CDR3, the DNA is TGTGCCAGCAGCTTAGCTTTGGCGGGAGGGCCTGGAGATACGCAGTATTTT. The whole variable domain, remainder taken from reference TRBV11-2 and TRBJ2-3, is EAGVAQSPRYKIIEKRQSVAFWCNPISGHATLYWYQQILGQGPKLLIQFQNNGVVDDSQLPKDRFSAERLKGVDSTLKIQPAKLEDSAVYLCASSLALAGGPGDTQYFGPGTRLTVL.

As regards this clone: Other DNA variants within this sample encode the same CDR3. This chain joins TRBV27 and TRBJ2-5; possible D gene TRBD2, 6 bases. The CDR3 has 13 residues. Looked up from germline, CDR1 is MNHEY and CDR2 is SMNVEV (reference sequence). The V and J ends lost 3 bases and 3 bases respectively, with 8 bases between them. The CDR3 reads CASSFWGEETQYF. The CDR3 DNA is TGTGCCAGCAGTTTTTGGGGGGAAGAGACCCAGTACTTC.

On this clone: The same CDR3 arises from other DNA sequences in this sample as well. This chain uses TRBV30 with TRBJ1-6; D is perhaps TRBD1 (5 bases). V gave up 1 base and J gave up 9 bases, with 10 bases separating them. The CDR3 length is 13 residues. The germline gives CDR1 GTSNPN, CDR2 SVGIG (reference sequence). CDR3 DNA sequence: TGTGCCTGGAGTGCCCAGGGTAGTTCACCCCTCCACTTT. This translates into CAWSAQGSSPLHF.

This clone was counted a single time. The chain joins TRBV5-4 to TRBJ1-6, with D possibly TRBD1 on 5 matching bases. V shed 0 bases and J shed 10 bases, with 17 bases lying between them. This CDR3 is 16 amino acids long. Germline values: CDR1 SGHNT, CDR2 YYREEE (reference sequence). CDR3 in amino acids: CASSLAGTGVPSPLHF. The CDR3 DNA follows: TGTGCCAGCAGCTTGGCCGGAACAGGTGTACCATCACCCCTCCACTTT.

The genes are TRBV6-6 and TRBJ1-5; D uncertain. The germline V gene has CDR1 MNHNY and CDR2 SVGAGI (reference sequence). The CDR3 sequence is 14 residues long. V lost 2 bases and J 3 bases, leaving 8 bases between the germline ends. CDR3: CASSYGQTNQPQHF. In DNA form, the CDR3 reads TGTGCCAGCAGTTACGGGCAGACCAATCAGCCCCAGCATTTT.

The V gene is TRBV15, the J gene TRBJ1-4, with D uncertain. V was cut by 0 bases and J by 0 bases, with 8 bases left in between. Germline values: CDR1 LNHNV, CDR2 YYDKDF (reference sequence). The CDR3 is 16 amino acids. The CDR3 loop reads CATSRDRTATNEKLFF. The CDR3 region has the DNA TGTGCCACCAGCAGAGATCGTACAGCAACTAATGAAAAACTGTTTTTT.